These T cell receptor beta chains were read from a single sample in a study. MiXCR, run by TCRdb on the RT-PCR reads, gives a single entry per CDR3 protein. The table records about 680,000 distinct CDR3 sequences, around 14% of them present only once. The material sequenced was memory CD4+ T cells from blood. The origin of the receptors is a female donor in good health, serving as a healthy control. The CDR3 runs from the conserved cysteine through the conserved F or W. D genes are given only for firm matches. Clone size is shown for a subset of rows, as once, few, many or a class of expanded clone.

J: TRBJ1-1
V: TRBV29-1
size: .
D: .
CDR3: CSVASPPGQAANTEAFF
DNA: TGCAGCGTTGCGTCGCCCCCCGGACAAGCAGCGAACACTGAAGCTTTCTTT

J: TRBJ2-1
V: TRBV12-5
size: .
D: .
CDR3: CASGLATNPTNYNEQFF
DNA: TGTGCTAGTGGTTTGGCTACCAACCCGACTAACTACAATGAGCAGTTCTTC

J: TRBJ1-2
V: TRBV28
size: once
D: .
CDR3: CASSLAGENYGYTF
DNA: TGTGCCAGCAGTTTGGCAGGGGAAAACTATGGCTACACCTTC

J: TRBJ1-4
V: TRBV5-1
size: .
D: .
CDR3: CASSSSGRREKLFF
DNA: TGCGCCAGCAGCTCTTCAGGGAGACGTGAAAAACTGTTTTTT

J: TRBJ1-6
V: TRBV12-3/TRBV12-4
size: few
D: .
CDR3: CASSFGGPRNNSPLHF
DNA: TGTGCCAGCAGTTTCGGGGGCCCTCGGAATAATTCACCCCTCCACTTT

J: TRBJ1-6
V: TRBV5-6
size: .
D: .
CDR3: CASGSGDWDSPLHF
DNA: TGTGCCAGCGGGTCCGGGGACTGGGATTCACCCCTCCACTTT

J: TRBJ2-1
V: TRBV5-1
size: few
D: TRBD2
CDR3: CASSLVGTSYNEQFF
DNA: TGCGCCAGCAGCTTGGTTGGGACTAGCTACAATGAGCAGTTCTTC

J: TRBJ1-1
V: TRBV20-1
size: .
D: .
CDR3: CSARDTGDTEAFF
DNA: TGCAGTGCTAGAGATACGGGCGACACTGAAGCTTTCTTT

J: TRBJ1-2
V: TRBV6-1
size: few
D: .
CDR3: CASSEYSGYTF
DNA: TGTGCCAGCAGTGAATATAGCGGCTACACCTTC

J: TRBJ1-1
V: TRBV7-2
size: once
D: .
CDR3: CASSLESRGTEDFF
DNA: TGTGCCAGCAGCTTAGAATCCAGGGGCACTGAAGATTTCTTT

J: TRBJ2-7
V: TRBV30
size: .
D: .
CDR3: CAWSEKRASSYEQYF
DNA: TGTGCCTGGAGTGAAAAGAGGGCCTCCTCCTACGAGCAGTACTTC